This T cell receptor beta chain was found in a study of blood T cell repertoires in COVID-19. V shed 2 bases and J shed 9 bases, with 9 bases lying between them. This CDR3 contains 13 residues. Looked up from germline, CDR1 is SGDLS and CDR2 is YYNGEE. Repertoires were generated with immunoSEQ multiplex PCR, while TCRdb's copy carries only in-frame clones and drops some. The top ten hold less than 3.5% of the sample, which has around 320,000 clones, around 92% seen once. It was within 2 weeks before study entry that exposed participants met a COVID-19 case. Sequences were obtained from PBMCs or T cells enriched from blood (not recorded which). This sequence joins TRBV9 and TRBJ1-6; D unclear. The source is a woman aged 45-60 years who had been exposed to COVID-19. CDR3: CASSVEVGSPLHF. CDR3 nucleotides: TGTGCCAGCAGCGTGGAGGTTGGTTCACCCCTCCACTTT.